What follows are 24 T cell receptor beta chains derived from one specimen sequenced in a study of beta chain features in type 1 diabetes. The entirety of the isolated RNA underwent reverse transcription, so expressed TCRB transcripts were sequenced. Using immunoSEQ multiplex PCR, the repertoire was profiled, and TCRdb retains in-frame clones only, with some absent. The data show about 260,000 clones, with around 21% seen just once and less than 0.03% held by the top ten. Study-wide findings and caveats: Among all four CD4+ subsets, Type 1 diabetes patients had TCRB CDR3s that were moderately but significantly shorter.

No antigen has been identified for these receptors. The sequenced sample was naive CD4+ T cells from blood. The receptor source for this set is a woman aged 40 to 50 with type 1 diabetes.

The rearrangement links TRBV28 to TRBJ2-2; the match to TRBD1 covers 7 bases. V lost 3 bases and J lost 13; bases outside the gene matches: 5. CDR3 size: 12 residues. The germline V gene encodes CDR1 MDHEN and CDR2 SYDVKM. CDR3 nucleotides: TGTGCCAGCAGTTTCCGGACAGGCGGGCTGTTTTTT. Its protein is CASSFRTGGLFF.

The table lists this clone with a few counts. V is TRBV30 and J is TRBJ2-7, with a possible D match to TRBD1 (6 bases). Trimming removed 2 bases at V and 7 bases at J, with 12 bases between. CDR3 length: 12 amino acids. Germline V gives CDR1 GTSNPN, CDR2 SVGIG (reference sequence). The CDR3 loop reads CAWSLKGVEQYF. CDR3 sequence (DNA): TGTGCCTGGAGTCTTAAGGGGGTAGAGCAGTACTTC.

This chain joins TRBV28 and TRBJ2-7; D gene uncertain. The CDR3 length is 16 residues. The V gene's germline CDR1 is MDHEN and CDR2 SYDVKM. V was shortened by 2 bases and J by 3 bases, with 17 bases between the two germline ends. CDR3 in amino acids: CASSLMSDYDNYEQYF. The DNA for the CDR3 is TGTGCCAGCAGTTTAATGTCAGATTATGATAACTACGAGCAGTACTTC. Together with reference TRBV28 and TRBJ2-7, the CDR3 gives the full variable domain: DVKVTQSSRYLVKRTGEKVFLECVQDMDHENMFWYRQDPGLGLRLIYFSYDVKMKEKGDIPEGYSVSREKKERFSLILESASTNQTSMYLCASSLMSDYDNYEQYFGPGTRLTVT.

This chain joins TRBV5-1 and TRBJ1-1; D possibly corresponds to TRBD1 (5 bases). Trimming pared 1 base from V and 1 base from J, leaving 8 bases between. The CDR3 is 14 residues long. CDR1 SGHRS and CDR2 YFSETQ come from the germline V gene. As DNA, the CDR3 is TGCGCCAGCAGCTTGAGCAGGGCGAACACTGAAGCTTTCTTT. Its protein product is CASSLSRANTEAFF. Variable domain in full (rest from reference TRBV5-1 and TRBJ1-1): KAGVTQTPRYLIKTRGQQVTLSCSPISGHRSVSWYQQTPGQGLQFLFEYFSETQRNKGNFPGRFSGRQFSNSRSEMNVSTLELGDSALYLCASSLSRANTEAFFGQGTRLTVV.

The V call is TRBV4-3, the J call TRBJ2-2; D perhaps matches TRBD1 (6 bases). There are 13 residues in the CDR3. V was trimmed by 3 bases and J by 7 bases, leaving 9 bases between them. Germline assignment: CDR1 LGHNA and CDR2 YSLEER. CDR3 in amino acids: CASSQVQGGELFF. CDR3 nucleotide sequence: TGCGCCAGCAGCCAGGTACAGGGCGGGGAGCTGTTTTTT.

The gene calls are TRBV4-3 and TRBJ1-5, with a weak D call TRBD1 (6 bases). This CDR3 has 19 amino acids. In germline, CDR1 is LGHNA, CDR2 YSLEER. V was pared by 0 bases and J by 2 bases, with 20 bases between. The CDR3 sequence is CASSQEVGLQGWGNQPQHF. The DNA for the CDR3 is TGCGCCAGCAGCCAAGAGGTCGGGTTACAGGGATGGGGCAATCAGCCCCAGCATTTT.

The chain employs TRBV2 and TRBJ1-5, with 7 nucleotides matching TRBD1. V lost 4 bases, J lost 7 bases, and 7 bases stayed unmatched. The CDR3 totals 14 residues. Germline assignment: CDR1 SNHLY and CDR2 FYNNEI. In DNA, the CDR3 is TGTGCCAGCAGTGGGACAGGATCAAGGCAGCCCCAGCATTTT. Translated: CASSGTGSRQPQHF.

The chain has TRBV7-3 and TRBJ2-5, with 9 bases aligning to TRBD1. The length of the CDR3 is 14 residues. Trimming removed 5 bases from V and 4 bases from J; junction bases left unmatched: 5. From germline, CDR1 is SGHTA and CDR2 FQGTGA. CDR3 residues: CASSLRTGAETQYF. The CDR3 DNA sequence: TGTGCCAGCAGCCTAAGGACAGGGGCAGAGACCCAGTACTTC.

This clone has just a few counts. The V and J genes are TRBV15 and TRBJ2-2, with 10 positions matching TRBD2. CDR1 LNHNV and CDR2 YYDKDF come from the germline V gene (reference sequence). The CDR3 consists of 17 residues. The V segment lost 0 bases and the J segment 4 bases; nucleotides outside the gene matches: 5. This CDR3 reads CATSRDWLAGATGELFF. The CDR3 DNA reads as TGTGCCACCAGCAGAGATTGGCTAGCGGGGGCCACCGGGGAGCTGTTTTTT.

The CDR3 DNA follows: TGCGCCAGCACGCCCCGGGGACTGATCACTGAAGCTTTCTTT. Residues: CASTPRGLITEAFF. The chain joins TRBV5-1 to TRBJ1-1; possible D gene TRBD1, 5 bases. Germline loops: CDR1 SGHRS, CDR2 YFSETQ. V lost 6 bases to trimming and J lost 4 bases, with 16 bases between them. This CDR3 has 14 residues.

This clone came up a few times. V gene TRBV5-1 combines with J gene TRBJ2-6; D is uncertain. CDR3 length equals 15 residues. The ends were cut back, 0 bases at V and 0 bases at J, with 4 bases in the middle. The germline CDR1 and CDR2 sequences are SGHRS and YFSETQ. This CDR3 reads CASSLASSGANVLTF. The CDR3 DNA is TGCGCCAGCAGCTTGGCATCCTCTGGGGCCAACGTCCTGACTTTC.

J is TRBJ1-5 and V is TRBV7-9, with D possibly matching TRBD1 (5 bases). Germline-derived CDR1 and CDR2 are SEHNR and FQNEAQ (reference sequence). There are 13 residues in the CDR3. V lost 3 bases and J 9 bases, leaving 12 bases between the germline ends. CDR3 protein: CASSLAGHPPQHF. The CDR3 DNA sequence: TGTGCCAGCAGCTTGGCTGGACACCCGCCCCAGCATTTT.

This clone occurred a few times. This rearrangement joins TRBV19 to TRBJ1-1; D is unresolved. Trimming cost V 6 bases and J 1 base, with 12 bases left between them. The CDR3 sequence is 14 residues long. Germline V gene sequence: CDR1 LNHDA, CDR2 SQIVND (reference sequence). The chain's CDR3 is CASRNGPQNTEAFF. The DNA for the CDR3 is TGTGCCAGTAGGAATGGGCCACAGAACACTGAAGCTTTCTTT.

The rearrangement joins TRBV2 to TRBJ1-2, with a weak D call TRBD1 (5 bases). Germline CDR1 and CDR2: SNHLY and FYNNEI. The CDR3 is 14 amino acids. Trimming removed 2 bases from V and 1 base from J, with 8 bases in between. CDR3 nucleotides: TGTGCCAGCAGTGAAACCAGGGTTAACTATGGCTACACCTTC. Encoded protein: CASSETRVNYGYTF.

This clone was found a few times. The J gene is TRBJ2-7, the V gene TRBV7-2; D call uncertain. In germline, CDR1 is SGHTA, CDR2 FQGNSA. Trimming took off 5 bases at V and 1 base at J, with 15 bases between the two ends. The CDR3 covers 15 residues. CDR3 DNA sequence: TGTGCCAGCAGCCCGTCACGTACACTATCCTACGAGCAGTACTTC. This sequence encodes CASSPSRTLSYEQYF.

The chain joins TRBV25-1 to TRBJ2-1; D perhaps matches TRBD2 (6 bases). CDR1 MGHDK and CDR2 SYGVNS come from the germline V gene. The V and J ends lost 4 bases and 3 bases respectively, with 16 bases between them. This CDR3 has 16 residues. This CDR3 is CASSAPPSAYYNEQFF. The CDR3 region has the DNA TGTGCCAGCAGTGCCCCTCCTAGCGCTTACTACAATGAGCAGTTCTTC.

This clone was picked up a small number of times. The rearrangement joins TRBV28 to TRBJ1-1; a weak D match, TRBD1 (5 bases). Trimming stripped 4 bases from V and 7 bases from J, with 19 bases between. Germline CDR1 and CDR2: MDHEN and SYDVKM. The CDR3 runs to 15 residues. CDR3 DNA: TGTGCCAGCAGTTCGTGGGCCGGGGGAGTTGATGAAGCTTTCTTT. Translating gives CASSSWAGGVDEAFF.

The genes are TRBV7-2 and TRBJ1-2, with TRBD1 matching over 9 bases. Germline V gene lookup returns CDR1 SGHTA and CDR2 FQGNSA. V was pared by 1 base and J by 1 base, with 7 bases of the junction left unmatched. The CDR3 sequence is 17 residues long. The CDR3 here is CASSLESGQGSNYGYTF. The CDR3 bases are TGTGCCAGCAGCTTAGAATCCGGACAGGGGAGTAACTATGGCTACACCTTC. Full variable domain (rest looked up from reference TRBV7-2 and TRBJ1-2): GAGVSQSPSNKVTEKGKDVELRCDPISGHTALYWYRQSLGQGLEFLIYFQGNSAPDKSGLPSDRFSAERTGGSVSTLTIQRTQQEDSAVYLCASSLESGQGSNYGYTFGSGTRLTVV.

This chain joins TRBV29-1 and TRBJ2-1; 9 bases agree with TRBD2. CDR3 length: 15 amino acids. The ends lost 6 bases at V and 5 bases at J; junction bases unmatched: 11. Germline-derived CDR1 and CDR2 are SQVTM and ANQGSEA. CDR3 region: CSVDLQGLANNEQFF. CDR3 DNA sequence: TGCAGCGTCGATCTACAGGGACTAGCTAACAATGAGCAGTTCTTC.

The V call is TRBV5-1, the J call TRBJ2-2; D possibly corresponds to TRBD2 (6 bases). Germline V gene data show CDR1 as SGHRS and CDR2 as YFSETQ. Trimming left V 6 bases short and J 1 base short, with 13 bases between. This CDR3 is 15 amino acids long. CDR3 region: CASTLDGGNTGELFF. The CDR3 DNA reads as TGCGCCAGCACCCTGGACGGGGGGAACACCGGGGAGCTGTTTTTT.

V is TRBV7-2 and J is TRBJ2-3; 11 bases agree with TRBD1. V lost 5 bases, J lost 8 bases, and 9 bases stayed unmatched. Germline lookup yields CDR1 SGHTA and CDR2 FQGNSA. The CDR3 covers 15 residues. The CDR3 region has the DNA TGTGCCAGCAGCCAGGGGGGACAGGGGGTGGGTACGCAGTATTTT. It encodes CASSQGGQGVGTQYF.

Notes on this clone: The sample contains more than one DNA sequence encoding this CDR3. The rearrangement links TRBV9 to TRBJ2-2; no definite D call. The V and J ends lost 0 bases and 6 bases respectively, with 6 bases between them. This CDR3 is built from 13 residues. Germline loops: CDR1 SGDLS, CDR2 YYNGEE. CDR3 region: CASSVVSAGELFF. The CDR3 region has the DNA TGTGCCAGCAGCGTAGTCTCGGCCGGGGAGCTGTTTTTT.

This clone was seen a few times. V usage is TRBV5-4 and J usage is TRBJ2-7; TRBD2 agrees at 12 bases. Trimming at V came to 2 bases and at J to 5 bases, leaving 5 bases not matched to a gene. This CDR3 region has 15 residues. Germline V gene sequence: CDR1 SGHNT, CDR2 YYREEE (reference sequence). CDR3 in amino acids: CASSFRTSGNHEQYF. CDR3 sequence (DNA): TGTGCCAGCAGCTTTAGGACTAGCGGGAACCACGAGCAGTACTTC.

This rearrangement joins TRBV6-6 to TRBJ2-5; perhaps TRBD1 as D (5 bases). Germline lookup yields CDR1 MNHNY and CDR2 SVGAGI (reference sequence). With 10 bases removed from V and 7 bases from J, the gap between germline ends came to 19 bases. The CDR3 totals 13 residues. CDR3 region: CATSLELQGTQYF. The DNA of the CDR3 is TGTGCCACTTCCTTAGAGCTGCAGGGGACCCAGTACTTC.